The clone carrying this T cell receptor (beta chain) was seen a few times. Its antigen is not known. The sample comes from a study of T cells after yellow fever vaccination. In TCRdb, the 5' RACE reads were re-called with MiXCR into one record per CDR3 protein. The table shows 510,000 or so distinct CDR3 sequences, with around 21% occurring only once. Study conclusions and caveats: From the bulk population, abundant clonotypes could contaminate and appear within FACS-sorted repertoires.

The CDR3 contains 11 residues. The germline V gene has CDR1 DFQATT and CDR2 SNEGSKA (reference sequence). Trimming stripped 2 bases from V and 4 bases from J, with 4 bases between. The specimen comprised PBMCs, sampled 15 days after the yellow fever booster vaccination. This chain uses TRBV20-1 with TRBJ2-3; the D is unclear. This sequence originates from a man between 25 and 39 years old who received the YFV17D yellow fever vaccine. CDR3 loop: CSARLADTQYF. As DNA, the CDR3 is TGCAGTGCTAGACTTGCAGATACGCAGTATTTT.